Each of the 27 T cell receptor beta chains below was sequenced from the same sample in a study of a mutant IDH1 vaccine in newly diagnosed glioma. Specified time point: baseline, week 1 (first vaccination visit). Treatment given: pre-vaccination baseline after standard-of-care therapy. Sequencing used immunoSEQ multiplex PCR; TCRdb keeps in-frame clones, though not all of them. The sample includes fewer than 100,000 clones, roughly 90% of them seen just once. The specimen was PBMCs, collected from a glioma patient treated with radiotherapy, temozolomide or both. The receptors stem from a woman aged 50 to 60 with glioma.

The V and J genes are TRBV30 and TRBJ2-5; D gene uncertain. V lost 3 bases and J lost 4, with 9 bases in between. This CDR3 has 12 residues. The germline V gene encodes CDR1 GTSNPN and CDR2 SVGIG (reference sequence). The CDR3 region has the DNA TGTGCCTGGAGAGGGTGGGGAGAGACCCAGTACTTC. It codes for CAWRGWGETQYF.

The V call is TRBV6-6, the J call TRBJ1-1; D call uncertain. The CDR3 loop spans 13 amino acids. Trimming cost V 2 bases and J 4 bases, with 8 bases left between them. Germline lookup yields CDR1 MNHNY and CDR2 SVGAGI (reference sequence). Written as DNA, the CDR3 is TGTGCCAGCAGTTACGAGGAAGGCACTGAAGCTTTCTTT. Residues: CASSYEEGTEAFF.

The chain combines TRBV7-2 with TRBJ2-1; weak D call: TRBD1 (7 bases). CDR1 and CDR2 (germline): SGHTA, FQGNSA. This CDR3 is 15 amino acids long. V was shortened by 3 bases and J by 7 bases, with 16 bases between the two germline ends. For the CDR3, the DNA is TGTGCCAGCAGCTTCAGGGGGAGCGGGTGGAATGAGCAGTTCTTC. Translated, it gives CASSFRGSGWNEQFF.

The chain links TRBV5-1 to TRBJ2-5; either TRBD1 or TRBD2 may supply D (7 bases each). Germline CDR1 is SGHRS and CDR2 is YFSETQ. V was pared by 4 bases and J by 4 bases, with 20 bases between. The CDR3 is 16 amino acids. The CDR3 spells CASSIYRGGAVETQYF. The CDR3 bases are TGCGCCAGCAGCATCTACAGGGGAGGGGCAGTAGAGACCCAGTACTTC.

The J gene is TRBJ1-5, the V gene TRBV2, with D perhaps matching TRBD1 (6 bases). Trimming took 5 bases from V and 2 from J, leaving 13 bases between them. Germline V gene sequence: CDR1 SNHLY, CDR2 FYNNEI. CDR3 size: 15 residues. The CDR3 DNA is TGTGCCAGCAGTACCCTCTGGGGGCGCAATCAGCCCCAGCATTTT. Translation: CASSTLWGRNQPQHF. Full variable domain (outside the CDR3, taken from reference TRBV2 and TRBJ1-5): EPEVTQTPSHQVTQMGQEVILRCVPISNHLYFYWYRQILGQKVEFLVSFYNNEISEKSEIFDDQFSVERPDGSNFTLKIRSTKLEDSAMYFCASSTLWGRNQPQHFGDGTRLSIL.

V gene TRBV4-2 combines with J gene TRBJ2-5, with 9 bases matching TRBD2. The CDR3 runs to 15 residues. Germline V CDR1 and CDR2: LGHNA, YNFKEQ. The V segment lost 2 bases and the J segment 6 bases; nucleotides outside the gene matches: 7. In nucleotides, the CDR3 is TGTGCCAGCAGCCAACCCCAGCGGGAGGAGCAGACCCAGTACTTC. Translating it yields CASSQPQREEQTQYF.

The chain carries TRBV9 and TRBJ2-7, with 7 bases identical to TRBD1. V was clipped by 3 bases and J by 1 base; unmatched bases: 4. Germline CDR1 and CDR2: SGDLS and YYNGEE. This CDR3 comprises 14 residues. CDR3 amino acids: CASSASGQSYEQYF. CDR3 bases: TGTGCCAGCAGCGCCTCGGGACAGTCCTACGAGCAGTACTTC. Filled out from reference TRBV9 and TRBJ2-7, the complete variable domain reads DSGVTQTPKHLITATGQRVTLRCSPRSGDLSVYWYQQSLDQGLQFLIQYYNGEERAKGNILERFSAQQFPDLHSELNLSSLELGDSALYFCASSASGQSYEQYFGPGTRLTVT.

This clone has a handful of counts. J is TRBJ1-1 and V is TRBV7-3; D is unclear. The germline CDR1 and CDR2 sequences are SGHTA and FQGTGA. The V gene lost 5 bases and the J gene lost 1 base, with 8 bases spanning the gap. The CDR3 sequence is 13 residues long. CDR3 nucleotide sequence: TGTGCCAGCAGCCTCACCGAGAACACTGAAGCTTTCTTT. Encoded protein: CASSLTENTEAFF.

The chain is built from TRBV12-2 and TRBJ2-3; the D call in the table, TRBD2, was not verified against the DNA. TRBV12-2 is reported as a pseudogene. The CDR3 runs 15 residues. For the CDR3, the DNA is TGTGCACGTTGCGCCCTAGCGGCTTGCACAGATACGCAGTATTTT. It is translated as CARCALAACTDTQYF.

The table lists this clone with a count of one. The chain combines TRBV28 with TRBJ2-3, with 11 bases that match TRBD1. There are 15 residues in the CDR3. CDR1 is MDHEN, CDR2 SYDVKM, per germline. The junction had 1 base not matched to a gene; V was cut back by 0 bases and J by 5 bases. CDR3 in DNA: TGTGCCAGCAGTTTATGGGGGACAGGGGGAGATACGCAGTATTTT. It yields the protein CASSLWGTGGDTQYF.

This clone was observed a single time. This sequence joins TRBV28 and TRBJ1-2; D is unresolved. Germline CDR1 is MDHEN and CDR2 is SYDVKM. Trimming pared 7 bases from V and 5 bases from J, leaving 17 bases between. This CDR3 has 14 residues. The CDR3, as DNA: TGTGCCAGCACGTGGGCAGGAGGCCAATATGGCTACACCTTC. It encodes CASTWAGGQYGYTF.

This chain links TRBV5-1 with TRBJ2-7, with 9 nucleotides matching TRBD1. Per the germline V gene, CDR1 is SGHRS and CDR2 is YFSETQ. The CDR3 contains 14 residues. The V and J ends lost 0 bases and 3 bases, in that order; junction bases with no gene match: 1. The CDR3 loop reads CASSLVGQGYEQYF. CDR3 DNA: TGCGCCAGCAGCTTGGTGGGACAGGGCTACGAGCAGTACTTC. The full variable domain, with the rest looked up from reference TRBV5-1 and TRBJ2-7, is KAGVTQTPRYLIKTRGQQVTLSCSPISGHRSVSWYQQTPGQGLQFLFEYFSETQRNKGNFPGRFSGRQFSNSRSEMNVSTLELGDSALYLCASSLVGQGYEQYFGPGTRLTVT.

The chain employs TRBV27 and TRBJ2-3; no clear D. V lost 7 bases and J lost 6, with 11 bases in between. CDR1 and CDR2 (germline): MNHEY, SMNVEV (reference sequence). This CDR3 spans 12 amino acids. CDR3 sequence: CASKAQSDTQYF. CDR3 DNA: TGTGCCAGCAAAGCGCAGAGCGATACGCAGTATTTT.

This chain links TRBV2 with TRBJ1-2; possible D gene TRBD1, 6 bases. The CDR3 contains 13 residues. Per germline, CDR1 SNHLY and CDR2 FYNNEI. The ends were cut back, 6 bases at V and 3 bases at J, with 11 bases in the middle. CDR3: CASSATGYYGYTF. In DNA, the CDR3 is TGTGCCAGCAGCGCCACAGGGTACTATGGCTACACCTTC.

This chain joins TRBV18 and TRBJ1-5, with D perhaps matching TRBD1 (5 bases). There are 17 residues in the CDR3. Trimming removed 3 bases at V and 3 bases at J, with 18 bases between. The germline CDR1 and CDR2 sequences are KGHSH and LQKENI. CDR3 sequence (DNA): TGTGCCAGCTCACCTACCGACGGCTCAGGGATCAATCAGCCCCAGCATTTT. This codes for CASSPTDGSGINQPQHF. The full variable domain, rest sourced from reference TRBV18 and TRBJ1-5, is NAGVMQNPRHLVRRRGQEARLRCSPMKGHSHVYWYRQLPEEGLKFMVYLQKENIIDESGMPKERFSAEFPKEGPSILRIQQVVRGDSAAYFCASSPTDGSGINQPQHFGDGTRLSIL.

The chain combines TRBV19 with TRBJ1-1; TRBD1 agrees at 8 bases. Germline values: CDR1 LNHDA, CDR2 SQIVND (reference sequence). This CDR3 comprises 15 residues. V dropped 7 bases and J dropped 6; count of bases not matched to a gene: 13. The CDR3 is CASTQTRQGKAEAFF. CDR3 DNA sequence: TGTGCCAGTACCCAAACGAGACAGGGGAAAGCTGAAGCTTTCTTT.

The genes are TRBV5-4 and TRBJ2-6; D is perhaps TRBD1 (6 bases). Germline CDR1 and CDR2: SGHNT and YYREEE (reference sequence). Trimming pared 6 bases from V and 2 bases from J, leaving 21 bases between. This CDR3 has 18 residues. The CDR3 DNA follows: TGTGCCAGCACCATCGGGATGGCAGGGGATGCTGGGGCCAACGTCCTGACTTTC. This gives the protein CASTIGMAGDAGANVLTF.

V and J are TRBV5-4 and TRBJ2-7, with TRBD1 as a possible D gene (5 bases). Trimming cost V 4 bases and J 0 bases, with 11 bases left between them. Per germline, CDR1 SGHNT and CDR2 YYREEE (reference sequence). This CDR3 comprises 14 residues. The chain's CDR3 is CASSIDSSSYEQYF. CDR3 nucleotides: TGTGCCAGCAGCATCGACAGTAGCTCCTACGAGCAGTACTTC.

J is TRBJ2-5 and V is TRBV27; D might be TRBD1 or TRBD2, each matching 5 bases. The J call may be mistaken, given a closer DNA end match to TRBJ2-7. The CDR3 spans 12 residues. CDR1 is MNHEY, CDR2 SMNVEV, per germline (reference sequence). CDR3 sequence reads: CASMGVMGEQYF. The CDR3 DNA follows: TGTGCCAGCATGGGGGTAATGGGCGAGCAGTACTTC.

This clone was found a few times. The V and J genes are TRBV2 and TRBJ1-5, with D uncertain. From germline, CDR1 is SNHLY and CDR2 FYNNEI. This CDR3 is built from 14 residues. V gave up 4 bases and J gave up 5 bases, with 12 bases separating them. The CDR3 DNA follows: TGTGCCAGCAGTGGAGCGCGACAATATCAGCCCCAGCATTTT. It translates to CASSGARQYQPQHF.

V usage is TRBV7-9 and J usage is TRBJ2-5; TRBD2 matches at 7 bases. Per the germline V gene, CDR1 is SEHNR and CDR2 is FQNEAQ (reference sequence). V dropped 1 base and J dropped 5; count of bases not matched to a gene: 4. The CDR3 has 14 amino acids. CDR3 coding DNA: TGTGCCAGCAGCTTAGGAGTAGCGGGCGAGACCCAGTACTTC. This gives the protein CASSLGVAGETQYF.

The CDR3 is CASGLGRTGFRLYEQYF. CDR3 nucleotides: TGTGCTAGTGGTTTGGGACGGACAGGGTTTAGACTATACGAGCAGTACTTC. V usage is TRBV12-5 and J usage is TRBJ2-7; TRBD1 agrees at 8 bases. This CDR3 contains 17 residues. CDR1 is LGHNT and CDR2 is FRNRAP in the germline V gene. Trimming removed 1 base from V and 4 bases from J; junction bases left unmatched: 12. Full variable domain (missing parts from reference TRBV12-5 and TRBJ2-7): DARVTQTPRHKVTEMGQEVTMRCQPILGHNTVFWYRQTMMQGLELLAYFRNRAPLDDSGMPKDRFSAEMPDATLATLKIQPSEPRDSAVYFCASGLGRTGFRLYEQYFGPGTRLTVT.

A few counts support this clone. J is TRBJ1-3 and V is TRBV11-2; TRBD1 matches 7 bases. Trimming removed 4 bases from V and 0 bases from J; junction bases left unmatched: 6. There are 16 residues in the CDR3. In germline, CDR1 is SGHAT, CDR2 FQNNGV. The CDR3 sequence is CASSSRDRSSGNTIYF. In DNA, the CDR3 is TGTGCCAGCAGCTCCCGGGACAGATCCTCTGGAAACACCATATATTTT.

The gene calls are TRBV28 and TRBJ2-4, with TRBD1 matching 10 bases. Trimming at V came to 3 bases and at J to 6 bases, leaving 11 bases not matched to a gene. Germline CDR1 reads MDHEN; CDR2 reads SYDVKM. The CDR3 runs 17 residues. DNA for the CDR3: TGTGCCAGCAGTTTCCCCGGGACAGGGGTGGTCGGAAACATTCAGTACTTC. It translates to CASSFPGTGVVGNIQYF.

The gene calls are TRBV27 and TRBJ2-5; no clear D gene. The end of the DNA is better explained by TRBJ2-7, so the J call may be wrong. Per the germline V gene, CDR1 is MNHEY and CDR2 is SMNVEV (reference sequence). This CDR3 is built from 15 residues. The CDR3 protein is CASSSIVVSYYEQYF. The CDR3 nucleotides read TGTGCCAGCAGTTCCATCGTCGTGTCCTACTACGAGCAGTACTTC.

About this clone: The junction differs from germline at one of its ends, possibly a read error. Other DNA sequences of this sample code for an identical CDR3. The chain joins TRBV7-7 to TRBJ1-1, with a possible D match to TRBD1 (6 bases). This CDR3 has 13 amino acids. Looked up from germline, CDR1 is SSHAT and CDR2 is FNYEAQ (reference sequence). CDR3 amino acids: CASSLERGTEAFF. Here the CDR3 DNA reads TGTGCTAGCAGCTTAGAGAGGGGGACTGAAGCTTTCTTT. Full variable domain (missing parts from reference TRBV7-7 and TRBJ1-1): GAGVSQSPRYKVTKRGQDVTLRCDPISSHATLYWYQQALGQGPEFLTYFNYEAQPDKSGLPSDRFSAERPEGSISTLTIQRTEQRDSAMYRCASSLERGTEAFFGQGTRLTVV.

The rearrangement joins TRBV6-1 to TRBJ1-5; D uncertain. CDR3 size: 12 residues. V was shortened by 6 bases and J by 3 bases, with 6 bases between the two germline ends. The V gene's germline CDR1 is MNHNS and CDR2 SASEGT. CDR3 nucleotides: TGTGCCAGCAGGCGGTTCAATCAGCCCCAGCATTTT. Translation gives CASRRFNQPQHF.